One sample yielded the 30 T cell receptor beta chains listed below, sequenced in a study of blood T cell repertoires in COVID-19. The protocol was immunoSEQ multiplex PCR, while the TCRdb copy is restricted to in-frame clones and leaves out a portion. The data contain 120,000 or so clones, around 74% of them singletons. The sample consisted of peripheral blood. The source of these receptors is a woman aged 55-70 years with acute or convalescent COVID-19.

This clone has a single count. V is TRBV4-1 and J is TRBJ1-5, with 8 positions matching TRBD1. With V trimmed by 0 bases and J by 7 bases, 8 bases remained unmatched. This CDR3 region has 16 residues. CDR1 and CDR2 from the germline V gene are MGHRA and YSYEKL. In DNA form, the CDR3 reads TGCGCCAGCAGCCAAGAAGCAGGGGGCGCAGAGCAGCCCCAGCATTTT. Protein product: CASSQEAGGAEQPQHF.

The chain links TRBV9 to TRBJ2-3; TRBD2 matches at 8 bases. The CDR3 loop spans 17 amino acids. Germline V lookup: CDR1 SGDLS, CDR2 YYNGEE. Trimming took 3 bases from V and 3 from J; bases not matched to a gene: 12. The CDR3 protein is CASSGQIGGVRTDTQYF. In nucleotides, the CDR3 is TGTGCCAGCAGCGGACAAATCGGGGGGGTCAGAACAGATACGCAGTATTTT.

The J gene is TRBJ1-1, the V gene TRBV18; a weak D match, TRBD1 (6 bases). The CDR3 extends over 14 amino acids. CDR1 is KGHSH, CDR2 LQKENI, per germline. Trimming removed 0 bases from V and 2 bases from J, with 7 bases in between. This chain's CDR3 is CASSPPQGNTEAFF. The CDR3 DNA sequence: TGTGCCAGCTCACCACCACAGGGTAACACTGAAGCTTTCTTT.

J is TRBJ1-1 and V is TRBV7-2, with 8 bases identical to TRBD1. Per the germline V gene, CDR1 is SGHTA and CDR2 is FQGNSA. V shed 8 bases, J shed 4 bases, and the junction held 12 bases outside the gene matches. The CDR3 is 15 amino acids. The CDR3 protein is CASGPDRVGITEAFF. The CDR3 DNA is TGTGCCAGCGGACCGGACAGGGTTGGGATCACTGAAGCTTTCTTT. The variable domain in full, completed from reference TRBV7-2 and TRBJ1-1, reads GAGVSQSPSNKVTEKGKDVELRCDPISGHTALYWYRQSLGQGLEFLIYFQGNSAPDKSGLPSDRFSAERTGGSVSTLTIQRTQQEDSAVYLCASGPDRVGITEAFFGQGTRLTVV.

This clone has only a few counts. Other DNA variants within this sample encode the same CDR3. V usage is TRBV24-1 and J usage is TRBJ2-7; 7 bases fit TRBD1. CDR3 length: 16 residues. In germline, CDR1 is KGHDR, CDR2 SFDVKD. V lost 1 base, J lost 2 bases, and 7 bases stayed unmatched. The CDR3 spells CATSDFTGTEPYEQYF. The CDR3 DNA follows: TGTGCCACCAGTGATTTTACCGGGACAGAACCCTACGAGCAGTACTTC.

The chain joins TRBV7-2 to TRBJ2-5, with 8 nucleotides matching TRBD1. The CDR3 contains 14 residues. Losses at the gene ends were 5 bases for V and 2 bases for J; bases not matched to a gene: 4. Germline assignment: CDR1 SGHTA and CDR2 FQGNSA. The CDR3, as DNA: TGTGCCAGCAGCCGGACAGGGTTACAAGAGACCCAGTACTTC. Encoded protein: CASSRTGLQETQYF.

The chain has TRBV5-5 and TRBJ1-1; tentative D call: TRBD1 (5 bases). Trimming removed 2 bases from V and 1 base from J, with 6 bases in between. This CDR3 contains 13 residues. Germline-derived CDR1 and CDR2 are SGHKS and YYEKEE (reference sequence). CDR3 coding DNA: TGTGCCAGCAGCTTAACAGGGAACACTGAAGCTTTCTTT. Translating it yields CASSLTGNTEAFF.

The chain uses TRBV5-4 and TRBJ1-3, with a weak D call TRBD1 (6 bases). CDR1 and CDR2 from the germline V gene are SGHNT and YYREEE (reference sequence). The CDR3 is 16 amino acids. V was clipped by 0 bases and J by 2 bases, with 12 bases between them. DNA for the CDR3: TGTGCCAGCAGCTTGGTTGGCTCAGGGGCTGGAAACACCATATATTTT. Protein product: CASSLVGSGAGNTIYF.

This chain uses TRBV14 with TRBJ2-2; TRBD1 is a possible D gene (6 bases). Germline V gene lookup returns CDR1 SGHDN and CDR2 FVKESK. CDR3 length: 13 amino acids. Trimming removed 6 bases at V and 6 bases at J, with 11 bases between. This chain's CDR3 is CASRQGMAGELFF. The CDR3 nucleotides are TGTGCCAGCAGACAGGGAATGGCCGGGGAGCTGTTTTTT.

The CDR3 DNA reads as TGCGCCAGCAGCTTAGGGGGCCGCGGTACCGGGGAGCTGTTTTTT. Amino acids: CASSLGGRGTGELFF. The V and J genes are TRBV5-1 and TRBJ2-2, with 7 bases lining up with TRBD1. CDR1 SGHRS and CDR2 YFSETQ come from the germline V gene. This CDR3 comprises 15 residues. With V trimmed by 2 bases and J by 5 bases, 6 bases remained unmatched.

This rearrangement joins TRBV3-1 (or the pseudogene TRBV3-2) to TRBJ2-3; unclear D gene. Germline V CDR1 and CDR2: LGHDT, YNNKEL (reference sequence). Trimming took 2 bases from V and 2 from J, leaving 11 bases between them. CDR3 size: 15 residues. In DNA, the CDR3 is TGTGCCAGCAGCCAAATACTGTCCCTCACAGATACGCAGTATTTT. Its translation: CASSQILSLTDTQYF.

This chain uses TRBV12-3 or TRBV12-4 with TRBJ1-2; D gene unclear. Trimming removed 1 base from V and 8 bases from J, with 11 bases in between. This CDR3 region has 13 residues. CDR3 coding DNA: TGTGCCAGCAGTTTAGGCGAAGATATGGGCTACACCTTC. Translating gives CASSLGEDMGYTF.

The rearrangement uses TRBV12-5 and TRBJ2-1; 7 bases line up with TRBD2. The CDR3 loop spans 16 amino acids. Looked up from germline, CDR1 is LGHNT and CDR2 is FRNRAP. V gave up 7 bases and J gave up 4 bases; unmatched junction bases: 13. CDR3 in DNA: TGTGCTAGTGCCACGGGGACTATGAGACTGTACAATGAGCAGTTCTTC. It yields the protein CASATGTMRLYNEQFF.

To note about this clone: At the DNA level, this CDR3 is encoded by other sequences in the same sample as well. The rearrangement links TRBV6-4 to TRBJ1-6, with a possible D match to TRBD1 (6 bases). The V and J ends lost 3 bases and 7 bases respectively, with 10 bases between them. This CDR3 region has 14 residues. Per germline, CDR1 MRHNA and CDR2 SNTAGT. This CDR3 reads CASSEFRGNSPLHF. CDR3 nucleotides: TGTGCCAGCAGTGAGTTCAGGGGCAATTCACCCCTCCACTTT.

The chain is built from TRBV30 and TRBJ2-3; D is undetermined. The CDR3 spans 11 residues. The V gene's germline CDR1 is GTSNPN and CDR2 SVGIG (reference sequence). Trimming stripped 3 bases from V and 8 bases from J, with 9 bases between. The CDR3 DNA reads as TGTGCCTGGAGCACCAGTGCTACGCAGTATTTT. This gives the protein CAWSTSATQYF.

This clone was counted between two and nine times. The rearrangement joins TRBV5-4 to TRBJ1-2; 9 nucleotides line up with TRBD1. The germline gives CDR1 SGHNT, CDR2 YYREEE (reference sequence). The CDR3 covers 14 residues. V lost 4 bases, J lost 5 bases, and 6 bases stayed unmatched. The CDR3 sequence: CASSTTGTGYGYTF. The CDR3 DNA reads as TGTGCCAGCAGCACCACCGGGACAGGGTATGGCTACACCTTC.

V gene TRBV19 combines with J gene TRBJ1-2; 7 nucleotides align to TRBD1. This CDR3 has 20 residues. The V gene end was trimmed by 0 bases and the J gene end by 4 bases; junction bases not matched to a gene: 20. In germline, CDR1 is LNHDA, CDR2 SQIVND (reference sequence). CDR3 in amino acids: CASSIEGTRGSGQTIYGYTF. In nucleotides, the CDR3 is TGTGCCAGTAGTATAGAGGGGACCCGAGGGTCGGGACAGACTATCTATGGCTACACCTTC.

The V gene is TRBV6-1, the J gene TRBJ1-5, with no clear D. V lost 6 bases and J lost 4, with 4 bases in between. Germline CDR1 MNHNS, CDR2 SASEGT. The CDR3 is made up of 11 amino acids. The chain's CDR3 is CASSRNQPQHF. DNA for the CDR3: TGTGCCAGCAGCCGGAATCAGCCCCAGCATTTT.

V usage is TRBV3-1 (or the pseudogene TRBV3-2) and J usage is TRBJ1-1, with a tentative D call TRBD1 (6 bases). Trimming left V 2 bases short and J 7 bases short, with 8 bases between. Looked up from germline, CDR1 is LGHDT and CDR2 is YNNKEL (reference sequence). The CDR3 spans 12 residues. The CDR3 DNA follows: TGTGCCAGCAGCCAACAGGGGCTTGAAGCTTTCTTT. Translating it yields CASSQQGLEAFF.

V is TRBV2 and J is TRBJ2-1, with 7 nucleotides matching TRBD2. The V and J ends lost 3 bases and 3 bases, in that order; junction bases with no gene match: 8. CDR3 length: 16 amino acids. Germline CDR1 SNHLY, CDR2 FYNNEI. The CDR3: CASSEGTAGIYNEQFF. The DNA of the CDR3 is TGTGCCAGCAGTGAGGGAACAGCGGGGATCTACAATGAGCAGTTCTTC. Using reference TRBV2 and TRBJ2-1 for the parts outside the CDR3, the full variable domain is EPEVTQTPSHQVTQMGQEVILRCVPISNHLYFYWYRQILGQKVEFLVSFYNNEISEKSEIFDDQFSVERPDGSNFTLKIRSTKLEDSAMYFCASSEGTAGIYNEQFFGPGTRLTVL.

Judged by abundance, this clone is medium-sized (0.01 to 0.1%). J is TRBJ1-4 and V is TRBV11-2, with a tentative D call TRBD1 (5 bases). Trimming removed 0 bases at V and 6 bases at J, with 17 bases between. Germline V gene data show CDR1 as SGHAT and CDR2 as FQNNGV. The CDR3 has 17 amino acids. Here the CDR3 DNA reads TGTGCCAGCAGCTTAGACTCGTCAGGACGGGGGGATGAAAAACTGTTTTTT. Translating it yields CASSLDSSGRGDEKLFF.

The chain uses TRBV30 and TRBJ1-1, with unresolved D. Trimming removed 0 bases from V and 5 bases from J, with 13 bases in between. This CDR3 has 14 residues. Germline assignment: CDR1 GTSNPN and CDR2 SVGIG (reference sequence). The CDR3 here is CAWSVGGLGTEAFF. The CDR3 bases are TGTGCCTGGAGTGTGGGAGGGTTAGGAACTGAAGCTTTCTTT.

The rearrangement links TRBV15 to TRBJ1-1; D ambiguous. The CDR3 consists of 12 residues. Germline V lookup: CDR1 LNHNV, CDR2 YYDKDF (reference sequence). V lost 3 bases to trimming and J lost 3 bases, with 5 bases between them. CDR3 sequence: CATSREDTEAFF. The CDR3 DNA sequence: TGTGCCACCAGCAGGGAGGACACTGAAGCTTTCTTT.

This sequence joins TRBV28 and TRBJ1-6; D ambiguous. The germline V gene encodes CDR1 MDHEN and CDR2 SYDVKM. The CDR3 extends over 11 amino acids. V was clipped by 4 bases and J by 15 bases, with 10 bases between them. CDR3 sequence reads: CASSSSRILHF. DNA for the CDR3: TGTGCCAGCAGTTCTAGCCGTATCCTCCACTTT.

The chain couples TRBV12-3 or TRBV12-4 to TRBJ1-2, with TRBD1 matching over 7 bases. The J segment lost 8 bases and the V segment lost 5 bases, leaving 8 bases of the junction unmatched. CDR3 length: 13 amino acids. In DNA form, the CDR3 reads TGTGCCAGCAGTGAAACAGGGGTTCGAGGCTACACCTTC. This sequence encodes CASSETGVRGYTF.

The chain recombines TRBV4-2 with TRBJ1-4; D gene ambiguous. Germline-derived CDR1 and CDR2 are LGHNA and YNFKEQ. The CDR3 length is 13 residues. Trimming removed 1 base at V and 8 bases at J, with 8 bases between. The CDR3 DNA reads TGTGCCAGCAGCCAAGGGCCACGCGAAAAACTGTTTTTT. Encoded protein: CASSQGPREKLFF.

This sequence joins TRBV18 and TRBJ1-2; D may be TRBD1 (5 bases). V lost 5 bases and J lost 0, with 19 bases in between. CDR3 length: 17 residues. Per the germline V gene, CDR1 is KGHSH and CDR2 is LQKENI. The CDR3 DNA follows: TGTGCCAGCTCATCGAGCATCCTTGGGGCAGCTAACTATGGCTACACCTTC. It specifies CASSSSILGAANYGYTF.

The V and J genes are TRBV6-6 and TRBJ2-5; D is undetermined. V gave up 6 bases and J gave up 9 bases, with 11 bases separating them. The V gene's germline CDR1 is MNHNY and CDR2 SVGAGI (reference sequence). The CDR3 has 11 residues. CDR3 bases: TGTGCCAGCAGCAGCGAGTCTCCCCAGTACTTC. Its translation is CASSSESPQYF.

This CDR3 is CATGVRGNTDTQYF. In DNA form, the CDR3 reads TGTGCCACAGGGGTCAGGGGGAACACAGATACGCAGTATTTT. The chain links TRBV24-1 to TRBJ2-3; TRBD1 aligns across 7 bases. The CDR3 length is 14 residues. V dropped 10 bases and J dropped 2; count of bases not matched to a gene: 8. From germline, CDR1 is KGHDR and CDR2 SFDVKD.

This sequence joins TRBV24-1 and TRBJ1-2, with TRBD1 as a possible D gene (6 bases). The CDR3 sequence is 14 residues long. V was clipped by 4 bases and J by 2 bases, with 10 bases between them. CDR1 and CDR2 (germline): KGHDR, SFDVKD. CDR3 nucleotide sequence: TGTGCCACCAGTGAGGACAGACAAAACTATGGCTACACCTTC. Protein: CATSEDRQNYGYTF.